This TCR beta chain was identified during a study of cytomegalovirus exposure and HLA in healthy donors (dated by TCRdb to 2015 to 2018). Regarding the complete study: An earlier analysis of some 620 of the donors reported about 260 Gb of sequence data and 100 million to 120 million unique TCR beta sequences obtained from around 170 million T cells. An early release covering roughly 600 HLA-typed donors comprised about 290 gigabases of sequencing data and 85 million or so unique TCR sequences. Of the 300 to 450 genotyped donors, more than 75% were placed in the genetic ancestry cluster associated with self-reported Caucasian donors. The study aimed to test whether signatures of past pathogen exposure could be identified by cataloging public T cell receptors. The study used immunosequencing to profile the T cell repertoires of approximately 690 subjects and linked those repertoires to cytomegalovirus serostatus. Besides the first cohort of under 700 subjects, a separate validation cohort made up of 120 different subjects was used. High-throughput TCR immunosequencing, statistical association of individual TCRs with disease status, and machine learning were combined to predict cytomegalovirus infection status. To study patterns of TCR occurrence, a later analysis re-analyzed previously published TCR beta repertoires from 650 to 750 donors and added high-resolution HLA genotyping. Rather than using new phenotypic data, the later analysis identified candidate immune exposures from TCR beta sequences and from how often those sequences occurred across donors. An earlier analysis of 587 of the donors applied high-throughput TCR beta sequencing to assess whether each TCR beta V gene segment acted as functional or pseudogenic. Alongside the repertoire data, information on donor age, sex, ethnicity and CMV serostatus was compiled. Genome-wide SNP genotypes for about 60% of the 666 donors were used in a later genetic analysis, which treated that subset as a discovery cohort. Every discovery cohort repertoire had been produced on one sequencing platform. HLA typing included class I and class II loci at four-digit resolution. The number of donors typed differed by locus, with roughly 620-630 for A, B, C, DRB1 and DQB1, roughly 520 for DQA1, some 570 for DPA1, and around 460 for DPB1. About 5 DR-DQ haplotypes were handled as single units for association and clustering, since linkage in the cohort was strong. Across approximately 400 genotyped donors of the cohort, an average of approximately 220,000 unique TCR beta nucleotide sequences per donor were sequenced, and 15% to 20% of those sequences were non-productive.

Comments on this clone: The antigen it binds to is not known. Base qualities are missing; no much larger clone stands one base away.

Paper-wide results and their limitations: A later analysis found that HLA-associated TCR beta chains were more clonally expanded and had lower generation probabilities than equally common non-associated chains. Broadly in line with IMGT annotations, most TCR beta V segments showed up in productive rearrangements about 87% or about 30% of the time in an earlier analysis of several hundred of the donors. Compared with the roughly 670-donor mean, donors in an Asian-associated ancestry cluster had fewer N-insertions in productive TCRs, according to a later genetic analysis. Linkage disequilibrium might explain the correlated functional status among segregating V segments, but an unknown experimental factor could not be ruled out. A later analysis found that most CMV-associated TCR beta chains appeared HLA-restricted, with HLA associations seemingly driven largely by CMV exposure. A later analysis reported that several top co-occurrence clusters appeared linked to parvovirus B19, influenza, CMV and Epstein-Barr virus. A later analysis found that TCR association rates varied across HLA loci, with DRB1 alleles showing the most associated TCRs and HLA-C alleles the fewest. Some IMGT-functional V segments, including TRBV6-2 and TRBV6-3, could not be told apart with the 87-base-pair reads, so those segments were excluded. Three of the identified cytomegalovirus-associated TCR beta chains were confirmed in vitro to be specific for cytomegalovirus antigens. A group of highly shared sequence variants was considered likely to be a technical artifact of the sequencing pipeline. The study listed 164 TCR beta chains as associated with cytomegalovirus. The authors suggested that the approach could potentially be generalized to other disease states and immunological phenotypes. A later genetic analysis associated a missense DCLRE1C variant with V-gene and J-gene trimming of TCR beta chains, and an independent cohort replicated the association. While some public TCRs were present in many individuals, most TCR sequences turned up only very rarely across donors. When HLA alleles, especially DR and DQ, strongly co-occurred, attributing TCR associations to individual alleles was difficult. This cohort had only TCR beta chains sequenced, and the lack of alpha or paired-chain data limited which features could be detected. Specific HLA alleles were associated with over 15,000 TCR beta sequences at a false discovery rate of 0.05 in a later analysis. A further reported finding was that TCR beta sequences accurately predicted the HLA-A and HLA-B alleles for most subjects in the first cohort. Because some donors lacked HLA typing at each locus, the association tests relied only on the typed subset. The earlier analysis of approximately 590 of the donors excluded about 16 rarely observed V segments, including chromosome 9 orphons, because counts were too low. For the cohort, immune exposure information was limited to CMV serostatus. Sequencing depth was assumed to be roughly uniform across donors in the presence/absence analyses, though that assumption may not hold. The classifier was reported to diagnose cytomegalovirus status with high specificity and sensitivity in both the original cohort and the validation cohort.

According to the germline V gene (reference sequence), CDR1 reads MNHNY and CDR2 reads SVGAGI. The CDR3 contains 16 residues, cysteine and phenylalanine counted. Of all the DNA, just the CDR3 is kept, 48 bases in frame from base 1. The junction shows trimming of 7 bases on V and 1 base on J, plus 17 bases between the germline ends. In total, just over 650 healthy bone marrow donors made up the cohort. All cohort members were sampled while nominally healthy, although unrecorded immune exposures were likely present. The donor was CMV seronegative and was included in the group of 352 seronegative cohort members. A peripheral blood sample was provided by each donor, and peripheral blood mononuclear cells were used for TCR beta sequencing. The Qiagen DNeasy Blood Extraction Kit was used to extract genomic DNA from the blood cell samples. Libraries were built with the immunoSEQ multiplex PCR assay. The multiplex PCR relied on a mix of 60 forward primers for TCR Vbeta segments and 13 reverse primers for TCR Jbeta segments. Amplification of the CDR3 region of rearranged TCR beta genes was performed with a multiplex PCR assay on genomic DNA. The amplified TCR beta libraries were sequenced on the Illumina HiSeq System as 87-base-pair reads. The authors' pipeline ran thus. In a later analysis, tens of millions of unique TCR beta chains were counted across the roughly 610 repertoires, and about 10 million of these chains were shared by at least two donors. Raw reads were error-corrected and collapsed into unique sequences by a nearest-neighbor algorithm in which closely related sequences were merged to remove PCR and sequencing errors. V, D and J gene segments were assigned by aligning CDR3 sequences to IMGT reference sequences. For a sequence to be retained, a match of at least six nucleotides to both a V gene segment and a J gene segment was required. A rearrangement was called productive if the CDR3 had no stop codons and remained in frame with V and J, and every other rearrangement was called non-productive. Following IMGT convention, CDR3 was defined as the stretch from the second conserved V-encoded cysteine to the conserved J-encoded phenylalanine. The earlier analysis of 500 to 750 of the donors excluded any sequence lacking an unambiguous match to a single V gene segment. An earlier analysis of a few hundred of the donors called V segments functional above 56.7% productive rearrangements and segregating when the between-donor standard deviation exceeded 5%. A statistical classification framework was developed to diagnose cytomegalovirus status using the catalog of TCR beta chain sequences. In a later analysis, V and J genes were assigned by comparing TCR nucleotide sequences against IMGT/GENE-DB human TR gene sequences. The TCRdist pipeline was used in a later analysis to assign CDR3 sequences and most-parsimonious VDJ recombination scenarios. In a later analysis, each TCR beta chain was defined by its CDR3 amino acid sequence together with its V-gene family, and reads without a unique V-gene family were excluded. A later analysis removed 600 or so highly shared, low-generation-probability nucleotide sequences to deal with suspected cross-contamination and a sequencing artifact. In a later analysis, a clonal expansion index was calculated for each public chain from normalized within-repertoire ranks of inferred template counts. In a later analysis, generation probabilities were computed with a VDJ recombination model fitted to out-of-frame rearrangements, and the resulting probabilities were checked against IGoR. A later analysis scored TCR-TCR, TCR-HLA and TCR-CMV co-occurrence with hypergeometric tests, applying a repertoire-size bias correction to TCR pairs. To estimate false discovery rates, a later analysis permuted the HLA or CMV assignments 20 times. In a later analysis, co-occurring TCRs were grouped using DBSCAN, with TCRdist sequence similarity added in when clustering inside HLA-allele-positive subsets. Co-occurrence clustering excluded repertoires with fewer than 30,000 or more than 120,000 public chains, plus five with anomalous nucleotide sharing. The immuneACCESS repertoire file appears here via TCRdb, limited to in-frame rearrangements. These files lack a portion of the clones; in checked studies, under half of the deficit traces to unresolved V genes, and the cause of the others is not known. V, J and clone size are taken as reported in that table, and D and trimming were inferred from the DNA itself. For this sample there are about 190,000 clones; about 88% appear just once. The ten biggest clones cover approximately 2% of the sample.

The chain links TRBV6-6 with TRBJ2-1; a tentative D call is TRBD2 (6 bases match). The sample comprised PBMCs. The TCR sequence derives from a young woman in good health and CMV-seronegative. The sequence in DNA is TGTGCCAGCAAAAAAATCCCGGGGAGGTCCTACAATGAGCAGTTCTTC. Its product reads: CASKKIPGRSYNEQFF.